Listed below are T cell receptor beta chains from one sample, sequenced in a study of T cells in Graves' hyperthyroidism and ophthalmopathy. TCRdb analysed the multiplex PCR reads with MiXCR anew, one entry per CDR3 protein. The table records about 590,000 distinct CDR3 sequences, approximately 14% of them present only once. Specimen: blood. The receptors originated from a woman aged 30 to 39 with Graves' hyperthyroidism. Each CDR3 is given with its conserved first and last residue. The D gene is left open where the match is weak. Size values are once, few and many counts, or a class for expanded clones, and some rows have none.

TRBD1,TRBJ1-1,.,TRBV29-1,TGCAGCGCGGGACAGGGATATATCGACACTGAAGCTTTCTTT,CSAGQGYIDTEAFF
TRBD2,TRBJ2-7,.,TRBV4-2,TGTGCCAGCAGCCAGGGACTAGCGGGAGGGGATAGCTCCTACGAGCAGTACTTC,CASSQGLAGGDSSYEQYF
TRBD2,TRBJ2-7,many,TRBV7-2,TGTGCCAGCAGCTTAGAGGCGGGAGGCACCTACGAGCAGTACTTC,CASSLEAGGTYEQYF
TRBD1,TRBJ2-2,.,TRBV20-1,TGCAGTGCAAATACAGGGGGCACCGGGGAGCTGTTTTTT,CSANTGGTGELFF
TRBD2,TRBJ2-7,.,TRBV6-5,TGTGCCAGCAGTTACGACCCCCGGACTAGTAAAAACGAGCAGTACTTC,CASSYDPRTSKNEQYF
.,TRBJ2-7,many,TRBV28,TGTGCCAGCAGTTTAGGGATGTCCTACGAGCAGTACTTC,CASSLGMSYEQYF
TRBD2,TRBJ2-1,few,TRBV6-1,TGTGCCAGCACCGACCGGACTAGGGAGCAGTTCTTC,CASTDRTREQFF
.,TRBJ2-3,few,TRBV27,TGTGCCAGCAGTTTAAGCCGGGCAGATACGCAGTATTTT,CASSLSRADTQYF
.,TRBJ2-7,many,TRBV10-1,TGCGCCAGCAGTCAGCGTCTAGGGCAGGCCAGCGAGCAGTACTTC,CASSQRLGQASEQYF
.,TRBJ1-2,few,TRBV10-3,TGTGCCATCAGTGAGTCGAACGACAGGTCATATGGCTACACCTTC,CAISESNDRSYGYTF
.,TRBJ2-5,many,TRBV20-1,TGCAGTGCACCCGCTCCAGGGTACCAAGAGACCCAGTACTTC,CSAPAPGYQETQYF
TRBD2,TRBJ2-1,.,TRBV19,TGTGCCAGTAGTATAGGGGGAGGGACCAGCGGGAGGAGGTACAATGAGCAGTTCTTC,CASSIGGGTSGRRYNEQFF
.,TRBJ1-1,many,TRBV10-3,TGTGCCATCAGTGAGTCAAGGGGACCGAACACTGAAGCTTTCTTT,CAISESRGPNTEAFF
TRBD2,TRBJ2-2,few,TRBV10-3,TGTGCCATCAGTGAGTCGGCGGGAGGAGCCGGGGAGCTGTTTTTT,CAISESAGGAGELFF
TRBD1,TRBJ2-7,many,TRBV12-5,TGTGCTAGCTTACAGGGGGTCTCCTACGAGCAGTACTTC,CASLQGVSYEQYF
.,TRBJ2-1,many,TRBV20-1,TGCAGTGCTACGTGGAGTTTGCGGCACAATGAGCAGTTCTTC,CSATWSLRHNEQFF
TRBD2,TRBJ2-3,.,TRBV20-1,TGCAGTGCTGAGGGACTAGCGGATGATAGCACAGATACGCAGTATTTT,CSAEGLADDSTDTQYF
.,TRBJ2-1,.,TRBV11-2,TGTGCCAGCAGTTCAGACGGGGACCGTGGGAATGAGCAGTTCTTC,CASSSDGDRGNEQFF
TRBD2,TRBJ2-1,.,TRBV4-2,TGTGCCAGCAGCCAGAGGGAGGGCTTTTTGGGACTAGCGGGAGAAGTATACAATGAGCAGTTCTTC,CASSQREGFLGLAGEVYNEQFF
TRBD2,TRBJ2-1,.,TRBV4-1,TGCGCCAGCAGCCGGTCTCAGTCGGGCCCAGCGGGAGAGGGGTTATACAATGAGCAGTTCTTC,CASSRSQSGPAGEGLYNEQFF
.,TRBJ2-3,many,TRBV12-3/TRBV12-4,TGTGCCAGCAGTTTAACCTATTCAGATACGCAGTATTTT,CASSLTYSDTQYF
.,TRBJ2-1,many,TRBV20-1,TGCAGTGCCCCTAACCTCATGAACAATGAGCAGTTCTTC,CSAPNLMNNEQFF
TRBD2,TRBJ2-3,many,TRBV7-3,TGTGCCAGCAGCCTCGGACTAGCGGGAACAATGGATACGCAGTATTTT,CASSLGLAGTMDTQYF
TRBD2,TRBJ2-2,many,TRBV12-3/TRBV12-4,TGTGCCAGCAGTTTATATATAGCGGGAGGGCATGAGACCGGGGAGCTGTTTTTT,CASSLYIAGGHETGELFF
.,TRBJ1-1,few,TRBV6-2/TRBV6-3,TGTGCCAGCAGTTACTCAGTCAGGGACTTGATCACTGAAGCTTTCTTT,CASSYSVRDLITEAFF
TRBD2,TRBJ2-5,many,TRBV2,TGTGCCAGCAGTGGGGCCTTGACTAGCGGGTTCCAAGAGACCCAGTACTTC,CASSGALTSGFQETQYF
TRBD2,TRBJ2-1,.,TRBV2,TGTGCCAGCAGTGAAGCCCCTCCACTAGCGGGGGGTCATGAGCAGTTCTTC,CASSEAPPLAGGHEQFF
.,TRBJ1-4,many,TRBV7-2,TGTGCCAGCAGCTTCCAGAGGGGAGATGAAAAACTGTTTTTT,CASSFQRGDEKLFF